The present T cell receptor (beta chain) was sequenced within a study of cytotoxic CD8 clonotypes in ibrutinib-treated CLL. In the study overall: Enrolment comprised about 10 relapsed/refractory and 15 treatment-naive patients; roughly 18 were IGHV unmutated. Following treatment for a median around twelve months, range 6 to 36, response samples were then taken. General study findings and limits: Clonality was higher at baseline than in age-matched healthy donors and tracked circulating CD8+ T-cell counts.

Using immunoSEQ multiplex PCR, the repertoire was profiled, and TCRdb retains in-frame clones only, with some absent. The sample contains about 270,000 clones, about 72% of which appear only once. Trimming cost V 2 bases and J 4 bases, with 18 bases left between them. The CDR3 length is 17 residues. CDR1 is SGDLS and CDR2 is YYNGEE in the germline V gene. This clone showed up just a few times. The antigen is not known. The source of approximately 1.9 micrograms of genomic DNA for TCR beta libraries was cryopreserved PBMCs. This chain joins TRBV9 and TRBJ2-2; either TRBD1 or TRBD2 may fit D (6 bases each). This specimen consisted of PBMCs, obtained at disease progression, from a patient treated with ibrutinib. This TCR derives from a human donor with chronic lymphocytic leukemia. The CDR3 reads CASSVQGIEAGTGELFF. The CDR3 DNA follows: TGTGCCAGCAGCGTTCAGGGGATAGAAGCGGGCACCGGGGAGCTGTTTTTT. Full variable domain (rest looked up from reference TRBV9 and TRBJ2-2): DSGVTQTPKHLITATGQRVTLRCSPRSGDLSVYWYQQSLDQGLQFLIQYYNGEERAKGNILERFSAQQFPDLHSELNLSSLELGDSALYFCASSVQGIEAGTGELFFGEGSRLTVL.